These 23 T cell receptor beta chains originate from one sample sequenced in a study of blood T cell repertoires in COVID-19. Assay used: immunoSEQ multiplex PCR; TCRdb lists only in-frame clones, some missing. The sample records 270,000 or so clones, 85% being singletons. Sequencing was carried out using peripheral blood. All receptors derive from a human donor in a cohort sampled during active COVID-19.

This CDR3 is CASSVASGRTTDTQYF. CDR3 DNA sequence: TGTGCCAGCAGCGTAGCTAGCGGGAGAACTACAGATACGCAGTATTTT. This chain uses TRBV9 with TRBJ2-3, with 10 positions matching TRBD2. Germline trimming cut 0 bases from V and 3 bases from J; bases unmatched to any gene: 4. Germline V CDR1 and CDR2: SGDLS, YYNGEE. This CDR3 contains 16 residues.

This clone appeared a single time. DNA for the CDR3: TGTGCCAGCAGCCCTCCCGGGGAGCTGTTTTTT. This encodes CASSPPGELFF. The rearrangement links TRBV7-9 to TRBJ2-2; D remains unclear. Germline V gives CDR1 SEHNR, CDR2 FQNEAQ (reference sequence). The V end was cut by 5 bases, the J end by 6 bases, with 4 bases between. The CDR3 covers 11 residues. The variable domain in full, completed from reference TRBV7-9 and TRBJ2-2, reads DTGVSQNPRHKITKRGQNVTFRCDPISEHNRLYWYRQTLGQGPEFLTYFQNEAQLEKSRLLSDRFSAERPKGSFSTLEIQRTEQGDSAMYLCASSPPGELFFGEGSRLTVL.

This chain connects TRBV7-9 to TRBJ1-2; possibly TRBD1 for D (6 bases). V shed 4 bases and J shed 4 bases, with 19 bases lying between them. Germline loops: CDR1 SEHNR, CDR2 FQNEAQ (reference sequence). The CDR3 length is 16 residues. CDR3 loop: CASSSGHRGGRYGYTF. CDR3 coding DNA: TGTGCCAGCAGCTCGGGACATCGGGGCGGCCGCTATGGCTACACCTTC.

V usage is TRBV5-1 and J usage is TRBJ2-1; TRBD2 is a possible D gene (6 bases). The germline V gene encodes CDR1 SGHRS and CDR2 YFSETQ. The ends were cut back, 1 base at V and 7 bases at J, with 9 bases in the middle. This CDR3 spans 13 amino acids. CDR3 bases: TGCGCCAGCAGCTTGCCCAGCGGGAATGAGCAGTTCTTC. Translation gives CASSLPSGNEQFF. The whole variable domain, remainder taken from reference TRBV5-1 and TRBJ2-1, is KAGVTQTPRYLIKTRGQQVTLSCSPISGHRSVSWYQQTPGQGLQFLFEYFSETQRNKGNFPGRFSGRQFSNSRSEMNVSTLELGDSALYLCASSLPSGNEQFFGPGTRLTVL.

V is TRBV6-5 and J is TRBJ1-4, with D tentatively TRBD1 (6 bases). V gave up 5 bases and J gave up 7 bases, with 14 bases separating them. Germline V gene lookup returns CDR1 MNHEY and CDR2 SVGAGI. The CDR3 has 14 residues. As DNA, the CDR3 is TGTGCCAGCAGTCCGGGGGGGCTTGGTGAAAAACTGTTTTTT. Protein product: CASSPGGLGEKLFF.

The rearrangement links TRBV6-2 or TRBV6-3 to TRBJ2-7; D may be TRBD2 (5 bases). Per germline, CDR1 MNHEY and CDR2 SVGEGT. The CDR3 is 18 amino acids. V dropped 2 bases and J dropped 0 bases, with 20 bases sitting between them. The CDR3 region is CASSYDPHEGRASYEQYF. In DNA, the CDR3 is TGTGCCAGCAGTTACGACCCTCACGAGGGAAGGGCCTCCTACGAGCAGTACTTC.

V and J are TRBV24-1 and TRBJ2-3, with TRBD2 matching 8 bases. The germline CDR1 and CDR2 sequences are KGHDR and SFDVKD. The CDR3 runs 17 residues. V lost 0 bases, J lost 0 bases, and 4 bases stayed unmatched. For the CDR3, the DNA is TGTGCCACCAGTGATTTGGGGGCTAGCGGGAGCACAGATACGCAGTATTTT. Encoded protein: CATSDLGASGSTDTQYF.

The V gene is TRBV5-6, the J gene TRBJ2-7; D ambiguous. V was clipped by 4 bases and J by 8 bases, with 19 bases between them. Germline lookup yields CDR1 SGHDT and CDR2 YYEEEE. The CDR3 runs to 14 residues. CDR3 sequence reads: CASSQSNPYSQQYF. In nucleotides, the CDR3 is TGTGCCAGCAGCCAGTCGAACCCCTACAGCCAGCAGTACTTC.

The J gene is TRBJ2-6, the V gene TRBV7-9, with D maybe TRBD1 (6 bases). The CDR3 is 15 amino acids. In germline, CDR1 is SEHNR, CDR2 FQNEAQ (reference sequence). The V and J ends lost 2 bases and 4 bases respectively, with 9 bases between them. CDR3 nucleotide sequence: TGTGCCAGCAGCTTATCCGGACAGGGGGCCAACGTCCTGACTTTC. It encodes CASSLSGQGANVLTF.

The rearrangement links TRBV6-2 or TRBV6-3 to TRBJ1-4; 7 nucleotides match TRBD1. The CDR3 runs 16 residues. V was clipped by 0 bases and J by 5 bases; unmatched bases: 6. Germline loops: CDR1 MNHEY, CDR2 SVGEGT. The CDR3 region has the DNA TGTGCCAGCAGTTACTCGACGGGACAGAGAAATGAAAAACTGTTTTTT. Amino acid sequence: CASSYSTGQRNEKLFF.

The chain links TRBV7-6 to TRBJ2-2, with no clear D. The CDR3 contains 15 residues. Germline V gives CDR1 SGHVS, CDR2 FNYEAQ. Deletions cut 1 base from V and 4 bases from J, with 10 bases between. The CDR3 coding sequence is TGTGCCAGCAGCTTAGTGATAGCACCCACCGGGGAGCTGTTTTTT. Translated: CASSLVIAPTGELFF.

This clone is a singleton in its sample. V and J are TRBV7-2 and TRBJ2-1, with TRBD2 identical over 7 bases. J gave up 14 bases and V 7 bases, and 14 bases lay outside the gene matches. The germline V gene has CDR1 SGHTA and CDR2 FQGNSA. CDR3 size: 13 residues. The CDR3 is CASTPRRGDTEFF. DNA for the CDR3: TGTGCCAGCACCCCCCGACGGGGGGATACTGAGTTCTTC.

This clone was observed once. The chain uses TRBV6-5 and TRBJ2-7, with D possibly TRBD2 on 6 matching bases. Trimming removed 8 bases at V and 6 bases at J, with 11 bases between. The germline gives CDR1 MNHEY, CDR2 SVGAGI. The CDR3 covers 11 residues. CDR3 in DNA: TGTGCCAGCCACATGGGAGGCGAGCAGTACTTC. It translates to CASHMGGEQYF.

The chain recombines TRBV5-1 with TRBJ2-1; 13 nucleotides align to TRBD2. This CDR3 has 16 amino acids. Germline lookup yields CDR1 SGHRS and CDR2 YFSETQ. V lost 4 bases to trimming and J lost 9 bases; unmatched junction nucleotides: 10. This CDR3 is CASSPRTSGSLGEQFF. The CDR3 coding sequence is TGCGCCAGCAGCCCCCGGACTAGCGGGAGTTTGGGTGAGCAGTTCTTC.

The V and J genes are TRBV7-2 and TRBJ2-2, with 9 positions matching TRBD2. CDR1 and CDR2 from the germline V gene are SGHTA and FQGNSA. This CDR3 is 15 amino acids long. With 3 bases clipped from V and 4 bases from J, the junction kept 3 bases outside the gene matches. This CDR3 is CASSFVLAGTGELFF. The CDR3 DNA reads as TGTGCCAGCAGCTTCGTACTAGCGGGCACCGGGGAGCTGTTTTTT.

The CDR3 protein is CASSYVEKTGELFF. In nucleotides, the CDR3 is TGTGCCAGCAGTTACGTGGAGAAGACCGGGGAGCTGTTTTTT. The chain recombines TRBV6-6 with TRBJ2-2; no reliable D call. The CDR3 spans 14 residues. CDR1 and CDR2 from the germline V gene are MNHNY and SVGAGI (reference sequence). The V and J ends lost 2 bases and 5 bases respectively, with 9 bases between them.

The chain uses TRBV29-1 and TRBJ2-5, with D perhaps TRBD2 (6 bases). The CDR3 totals 12 residues. V was cut by 6 bases and J by 5 bases, with 13 bases left in between. Germline CDR1 SQVTM, CDR2 ANQGSEA. Written as DNA, the CDR3 is TGCAGCGTCAAAATAGGAGGGGAGACCCAGTACTTC. It specifies CSVKIGGETQYF.

V is TRBV30 and J is TRBJ2-1; D possibly corresponds to TRBD2 (5 bases). Germline lookup yields CDR1 GTSNPN and CDR2 SVGIG (reference sequence). The CDR3 is made up of 14 amino acids. The V end was cut by 3 bases, the J end by 7 bases, with 16 bases between. Written as DNA, the CDR3 is TGTGCCTGGAGCCCCAAGGGCCGGAGGAATGAGCAGTTCTTC. Translated: CAWSPKGRRNEQFF.

This clone was picked up one time. The chain links TRBV5-1 to TRBJ2-1; 8 nucleotides align to TRBD2. J was trimmed by 7 bases and V by 1 base; bases with no gene match: 10. Germline V gene lookup returns CDR1 SGHRS and CDR2 YFSETQ. The CDR3 is 16 amino acids. CDR3 sequence (DNA): TGCGCCAGCAGCTTGCTTTCCGGGACTAGGGGGAATGAGCAGTTCTTC. Translating gives CASSLLSGTRGNEQFF.

The V and J genes are TRBV28 and TRBJ1-4, with TRBD1 matching over 12 bases. The V gene end was trimmed by 6 bases and the J gene end by 8 bases; junction bases not matched to a gene: 10. Germline CDR1 MDHEN, CDR2 SYDVKM. This CDR3 has 16 residues. Written as DNA, the CDR3 is TGTGCCAGCAGAGTCACCGGGACAGGGGGCCTGGAAAAACTGTTTTTT. Translated, it gives CASRVTGTGGLEKLFF.

The rearrangement uses TRBV9 and TRBJ2-1; 7 bases fit TRBD2. With 0 bases clipped from V and 9 bases from J, the junction kept 12 bases outside the gene matches. This CDR3 comprises 16 residues. CDR1 and CDR2 from the germline V gene are SGDLS and YYNGEE. Here the CDR3 reads CASSVVGGPVSIEQFF. In DNA form, the CDR3 reads TGTGCCAGCAGCGTAGTGGGAGGGCCTGTCTCGATTGAGCAGTTCTTC.

The chain combines TRBV30 with TRBJ2-7; 14 bases align to TRBD2. V lost 4 bases, J lost 6 bases, and 17 bases stayed unmatched. The CDR3 totals 18 residues. Germline-derived CDR1 and CDR2 are GTSNPN and SVGIG (reference sequence). The CDR3 region has the DNA TGTGCCTGGATCGCGTTTGGGGGACTAGCGGGAGTCCGTCCCGAGCAGTACTTC. This encodes CAWIAFGGLAGVRPEQYF.

V is TRBV27 and J is TRBJ1-5; D remains unclear. The CDR3 totals 12 residues. Germline CDR1 MNHEY, CDR2 SMNVEV (reference sequence). V lost 6 bases and J lost 7, with 10 bases in between. The CDR3 DNA reads as TGTGCCAGCAGCCCGTGTCTGCAGCCCCAGCATTTT. Amino acids: CASSPCLQPQHF.